The 23 T cell receptor beta chains below all came from one sample that was sequenced in a study of CD8 T cells in Susac syndrome (dated by TCRdb to the late 2010s). The library was made by the immunoSEQ multiplex PCR assay. RNA was extracted using the RNeasy kit, and about 0.45 to 1 microgram was reverse transcribed with random hexamers. TCRdb itself trimmed the public reads at Q25 with fastp, ran MiXCR and retained productive beta chains. CDR3 protein sequences are deduplicated, and each keeps its most common genes and DNA. The sample yields approximately 170,000 distinct CDR3 sequences; roughly nine tenths were counted once. The leading ten clones occupy around 0.08% of the sample. Sequenced input: CD4+ T cells from PBMCs. All receptors derive from a human donor in good health.

This chain links TRBV6-5 with TRBJ2-7, with D unresolved. With 0 bases removed from V and 6 bases from J, the gap between germline ends came to 24 bases. Per the germline V gene, CDR1 is MNHEY and CDR2 is SVGAGI. This CDR3 has 18 amino acids. The DNA for the CDR3 is TGTGCCAGCAGTTACTCAGTCTACAAGGGCCTCCGTGTACGCGAGCAGTACTTC. Its translation is CASSYSVYKGLRVREQYF.

The gene calls are TRBV5-1 and TRBJ1-1; D possibly corresponds to TRBD1 (5 bases). Germline V gives CDR1 SGHRS, CDR2 YFSETQ. Trimming took 5 bases from V and 5 from J, leaving 13 bases between them. The length of the CDR3 is 13 residues. The CDR3 coding sequence is TGCGCCAGCAGTGAGCAGGGCTCTACTGAAGCTTTCTTT. Amino acid sequence: CASSEQGSTEAFF.

The genes are TRBV30 and TRBJ2-2; D may correspond to TRBD1 or TRBD2 (5 bases each). Germline V gene data show CDR1 as GTSNPN and CDR2 as SVGIG (reference sequence). The CDR3 sequence is 14 residues long. The V end was cut by 0 bases, the J end by 4 bases, with 9 bases between. CDR3 region: CAWSVIGATGELFF. The CDR3 DNA follows: TGTGCCTGGAGTGTAATCGGGGCCACCGGGGAGCTGTTTTTT.

The chain recombines TRBV2 with TRBJ1-1, with 9 bases aligning to TRBD1. CDR3 length: 14 amino acids. V was pared by 7 bases and J by 2 bases, with 5 bases of the junction left unmatched. Germline loops: CDR1 SNHLY, CDR2 FYNNEI. The CDR3 reads CASTRTGANTEAFF. CDR3 nucleotides: TGTGCCAGCACCCGGACAGGGGCCAACACTGAAGCTTTCTTT.

The chain employs TRBV6-6 and TRBJ1-5, with 9 bases that match TRBD1. The germline V gene has CDR1 MNHNY and CDR2 SVGAGI (reference sequence). The CDR3 contains 15 residues. The ends lost 5 bases at V and 4 bases at J; junction bases unmatched: 6. The CDR3, as DNA: TGTGCCAGCAGTGGCCCGGGACAGGGAAATCAGCCCCAGCATTTT. Its protein is CASSGPGQGNQPQHF.

This rearrangement joins TRBV24-1 to TRBJ2-1, with TRBD2 identical over 7 bases. Germline values: CDR1 KGHDR, CDR2 SFDVKD. V lost 4 bases, J lost 4 bases, and 12 bases stayed unmatched. The CDR3 contains 17 residues. Here the CDR3 reads CATSERTGTTEYNEQFF. In DNA form, the CDR3 reads TGTGCCACCAGTGAACGTACCGGGACTACGGAGTACAATGAGCAGTTCTTC.

The chain links TRBV5-1 to TRBJ1-3, with 7 bases fitting TRBD1. Germline V gives CDR1 SGHRS, CDR2 YFSETQ. This CDR3 comprises 15 residues. The J segment lost 2 bases and the V segment lost 4 bases, leaving 6 bases of the junction unmatched. Here the CDR3 DNA reads TGCGCCAGCAGCACAGCGACAGGGACTGGAAACACCATATATTTT. Translating gives CASSTATGTGNTIYF.

The rearrangement links TRBV7-2 to TRBJ2-7, with TRBD1 identical over 7 bases. Per the germline V gene, CDR1 is SGHTA and CDR2 is FQGNSA. V shed 5 bases and J 1 base; nucleotides not matched to a gene: 5. This CDR3 is 14 amino acids long. CDR3 bases: TGTGCCAGCAGCCCAGACAGGGTTTCCTACGAGCAGTACTTC. Its protein product is CASSPDRVSYEQYF. Looking up the rest from reference TRBV7-2 and TRBJ2-7 gives the full variable domain: GAGVSQSPSNKVTEKGKDVELRCDPISGHTALYWYRQSLGQGLEFLIYFQGNSAPDKSGLPSDRFSAERTGGSVSTLTIQRTQQEDSAVYLCASSPDRVSYEQYFGPGTRLTVT.

The V and J genes are TRBV24-1 and TRBJ2-1, with D perhaps TRBD1 or TRBD2 (5 bases each). Germline CDR1 is KGHDR and CDR2 is SFDVKD. This CDR3 has 15 residues. The germline V and J ends were trimmed by 5 bases and 0 bases, with 10 bases remaining between them. The CDR3 coding sequence is TGTGCCACCAGTGCCTGGGGGAGCTCCTACAATGAGCAGTTCTTC. It translates to CATSAWGSSYNEQFF.

J is TRBJ2-1 and V is TRBV5-1; D might be TRBD2 (6 bases). This CDR3 comprises 12 residues. From germline, CDR1 is SGHRS and CDR2 YFSETQ. Trimming removed 0 bases at V and 12 bases at J, with 10 bases between. CDR3 amino acids: CASSLGGDGQFF. For the CDR3, the DNA is TGCGCCAGCAGCTTGGGGGGGGATGGGCAGTTCTTC.

This chain connects TRBV11-2 to TRBJ1-2; D is possibly TRBD1 (5 bases). V shed 5 bases and J shed 3 bases, with 19 bases lying between them. CDR1 is SGHAT, CDR2 FQNNGV, per germline. The CDR3 contains 16 residues. The CDR3 DNA sequence: TGTGCCAGCAGCGGAAGGAGGGGCGCGTCTGACTATGGCTACACCTTC. This encodes CASSGRRGASDYGYTF.

The chain employs TRBV29-1 and TRBJ2-7; 9 bases map to TRBD1. The CDR3 runs to 14 residues. Germline-derived CDR1 and CDR2 are SQVTM and ANQGSEA. Trimming cost V 4 bases and J 5 bases; bases outside gene matches: 9. The CDR3 reads CSVVPYGTGNEQYF. The CDR3 nucleotides read TGCAGCGTTGTTCCCTATGGGACAGGGAACGAGCAGTACTTC.

The chain carries TRBV7-2 and TRBJ2-3, with 8 bases identical to TRBD1. The CDR3 is 15 amino acids. Trimming took 4 bases from V and 0 from J; bases not matched to a gene: 3. Germline CDR1 SGHTA, CDR2 FQGNSA. The CDR3 sequence is CASSSGQASTDTQYF. The CDR3 DNA follows: TGTGCCAGCAGCTCGGGACAGGCGAGCACAGATACGCAGTATTTT.

The chain links TRBV7-8 to TRBJ2-7; a possible D gene is TRBD1 (6 bases). V dropped 6 bases and J dropped 3 bases, with 15 bases sitting between them. CDR1 SGHVS and CDR2 FQNEAQ come from the germline V gene. CDR3 length: 14 residues. CDR3 in amino acids: CASSRDRISYEQYF. DNA for the CDR3: TGTGCCAGCAGTCGCGACAGGATAAGCTACGAGCAGTACTTC. Complete variable domain (other parts from reference TRBV7-8 and TRBJ2-7): GAGVSQSPRYKVAKRGQDVALRCDPISGHVSLFWYQQALGQGPEFLTYFQNEAQLDKSGLPSDRFFAERPEGSVSTLKIQRTQQEDSAVYLCASSRDRISYEQYFGPGTRLTVT.

The chain carries TRBV5-1 and TRBJ2-5, with TRBD1 identical over 12 bases. Trimming took 4 bases from V and 5 from J; bases not matched to a gene: 6. This CDR3 is 15 amino acids long. Germline lookup yields CDR1 SGHRS and CDR2 YFSETQ. CDR3 nucleotide sequence: TGCGCCAGCAGCCTGAGGGGACAGGGGGCTGAGACCCAGTACTTC. Its translation is CASSLRGQGAETQYF.

This sequence joins TRBV4-3 and TRBJ1-3; 10 bases fit TRBD1. Looked up from germline, CDR1 is LGHNA and CDR2 is YSLEER. The CDR3 covers 19 residues. V lost 3 bases and J lost 0; bases outside the gene matches: 11. The CDR3 DNA is TGCGCCAGCAGCCAGACCCGGACAGGGGGACGGAGCTCTGGAAACACCATATATTTT. The encoded protein is CASSQTRTGGRSSGNTIYF.

This clonotype came up a few times. The chain has TRBV4-1 and TRBJ1-2; maybe TRBD1 (5 bases). V was pared by 0 bases and J by 4 bases, with 9 bases between. This CDR3 contains 14 residues. The germline V gene encodes CDR1 MGHRA and CDR2 YSYEKL. The CDR3 nucleotides read TGCGCCAGCAGCCAAGATGGAAGGGGCTATGGCTACACCTTC. Translating it yields CASSQDGRGYGYTF.

V gene TRBV20-1 combines with J gene TRBJ2-1; D remains ambiguous. Germline-derived CDR1 and CDR2 are DFQATT and SNEGSKA (reference sequence). The CDR3 covers 12 residues. Between the trimmed V and J ends, which lost 0 bases and 8 bases, there was a span of 8 bases. CDR3 in amino acids: CSARDYLDEQFF. The CDR3 DNA is TGCAGTGCTAGAGATTACTTAGATGAGCAGTTCTTC.

This chain connects TRBV3-1 to TRBJ1-5; the match to TRBD1 covers 8 bases. CDR1 and CDR2 (germline): LGHDT, YNNKEL (reference sequence). The CDR3 covers 14 residues. The junction had 5 bases not matched to a gene; V was cut back by 4 bases and J by 6 bases. The CDR3 nucleotides read TGTGCCAGCAGCCTGGGACAGGTTAGTCAGCCCCAGCATTTT. This encodes CASSLGQVSQPQHF.

V usage is TRBV20-1 and J usage is TRBJ1-4, with 8 bases lining up with TRBD1. Looked up from germline, CDR1 is DFQATT and CDR2 is SNEGSKA (reference sequence). V trimming: 5 bases; J trimming: 3 bases; junction bases outside the gene matches: 8. CDR3 length: 15 amino acids. The CDR3 is CSAHGRGPANEKLFF. For the CDR3, the DNA is TGCAGTGCTCACGGCAGGGGGCCGGCTAATGAAAAACTGTTTTTT.

CDR3 coding DNA: TGTGCCAGCACCCAGACAGGGAACGCTCAGCCCCAGCATTTT. It translates to CASTQTGNAQPQHF. The J gene is TRBJ1-5, the V gene TRBV12-3 or TRBV12-4; 7 nucleotides line up with TRBD1. CDR3 length equals 14 residues. The V gene end was trimmed by 7 bases and the J gene end by 6 bases; junction bases not matched to a gene: 9.

The chain is built from TRBV7-9 and TRBJ2-1, with TRBD2 identical over 10 bases. J gave up 7 bases and V 3 bases, and 3 bases lay outside the gene matches. The CDR3 totals 14 residues. Germline V gene sequence: CDR1 SEHNR, CDR2 FQNEAQ (reference sequence). As DNA, the CDR3 is TGTGCCAGCAGCTTTGAGCGGGAGGGTAATGAGCAGTTCTTC. Protein product: CASSFEREGNEQFF.

DNA of the CDR3: TGTGCCAGCACCGGGGACAGGGGGCTAGAGACCCAGTACTTC. It translates to CASTGDRGLETQYF. The rearrangement links TRBV28 to TRBJ2-5; 12 bases match TRBD1. The CDR3 totals 14 residues. The V segment lost 7 bases and the J segment 4 bases; nucleotides outside the gene matches: 4. Per the germline V gene, CDR1 is MDHEN and CDR2 is SYDVKM.